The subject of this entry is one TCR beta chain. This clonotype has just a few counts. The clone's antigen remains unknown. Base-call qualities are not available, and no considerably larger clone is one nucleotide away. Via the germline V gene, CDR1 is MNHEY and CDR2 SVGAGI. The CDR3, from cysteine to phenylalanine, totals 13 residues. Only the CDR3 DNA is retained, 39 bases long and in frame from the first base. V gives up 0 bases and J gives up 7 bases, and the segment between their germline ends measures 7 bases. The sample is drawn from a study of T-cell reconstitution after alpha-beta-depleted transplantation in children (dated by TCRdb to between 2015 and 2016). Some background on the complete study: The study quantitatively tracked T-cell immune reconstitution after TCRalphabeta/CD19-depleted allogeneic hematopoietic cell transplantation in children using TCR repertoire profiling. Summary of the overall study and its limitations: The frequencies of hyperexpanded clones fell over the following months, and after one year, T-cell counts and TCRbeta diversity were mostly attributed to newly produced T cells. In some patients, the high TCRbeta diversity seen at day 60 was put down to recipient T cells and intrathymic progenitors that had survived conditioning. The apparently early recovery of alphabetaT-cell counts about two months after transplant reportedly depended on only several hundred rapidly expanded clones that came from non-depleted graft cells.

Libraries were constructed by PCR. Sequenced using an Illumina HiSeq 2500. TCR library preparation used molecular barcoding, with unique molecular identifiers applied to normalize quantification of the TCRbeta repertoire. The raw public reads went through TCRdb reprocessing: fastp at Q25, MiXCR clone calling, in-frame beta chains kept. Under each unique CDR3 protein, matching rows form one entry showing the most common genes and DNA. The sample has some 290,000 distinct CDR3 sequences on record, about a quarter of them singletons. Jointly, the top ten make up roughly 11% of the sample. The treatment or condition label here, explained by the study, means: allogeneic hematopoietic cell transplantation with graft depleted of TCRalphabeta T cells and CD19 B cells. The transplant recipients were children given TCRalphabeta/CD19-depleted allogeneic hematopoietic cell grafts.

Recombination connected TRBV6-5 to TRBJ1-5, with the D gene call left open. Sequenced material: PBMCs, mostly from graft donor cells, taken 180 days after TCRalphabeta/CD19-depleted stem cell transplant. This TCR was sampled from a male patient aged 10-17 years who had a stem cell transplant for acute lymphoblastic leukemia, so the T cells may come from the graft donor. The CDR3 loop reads CASSYSAGQPQHF. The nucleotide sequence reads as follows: TGTGCCAGCAGTTACTCGGCCGGACAGCCCCAGCATTTT.